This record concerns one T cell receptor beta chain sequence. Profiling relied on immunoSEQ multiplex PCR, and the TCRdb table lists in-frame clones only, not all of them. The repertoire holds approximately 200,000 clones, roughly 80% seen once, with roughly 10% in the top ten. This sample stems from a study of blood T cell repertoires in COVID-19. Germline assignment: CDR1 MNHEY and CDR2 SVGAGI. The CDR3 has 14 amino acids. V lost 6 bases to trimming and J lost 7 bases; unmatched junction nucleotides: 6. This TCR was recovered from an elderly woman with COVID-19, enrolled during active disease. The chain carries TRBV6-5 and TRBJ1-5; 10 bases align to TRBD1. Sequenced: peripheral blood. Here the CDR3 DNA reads TGTGCCAGCAGCCGAGGACAGGGGGGGCAGCCCCAGCATTTT. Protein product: CASSRGQGGQPQHF.